Each of the 22 T cell receptor beta chains below was sequenced from the same sample in a study of T-cell reconstitution after alpha-beta-depleted transplantation in children. It was with unique molecular identifiers that the TCRbeta library was prepared. MiXCR, applied by TCRdb to the PCR reads, yields one record per CDR3 protein. The sample has about 27,000 distinct CDR3 sequences; roughly a sixth are singletons. Sequenced here: PBMCs, mostly from graft donor cells, sampled 60 days after TCRalphabeta/CD19-depleted stem cell transplant. These TCRs come from a male patient under 10 years old who had a stem cell transplant for acute lymphoblastic leukemia, so the T cells may come from the graft donor.

This clonotype was detected ten times or more. The gene calls are TRBV7-2 and TRBJ2-7; 7 bases agree with TRBD1. This CDR3 region has 11 residues. V gave up 5 bases and J gave up 6 bases; unmatched junction bases: 1. Germline-derived CDR1 and CDR2 are SGHTA and FQGNSA. The DNA of the CDR3 is TGTGCCAGCAGCACAGGGGCCGAGCAGTACTTC. This translates into CASSTGAEQYF. Supplemented by reference TRBV7-2 and TRBJ2-7, the full variable domain reads GAGVSQSPSNKVTEKGKDVELRCDPISGHTALYWYRQSLGQGLEFLIYFQGNSAPDKSGLPSDRFSAERTGGSVSTLTIQRTQQEDSAVYLCASSTGAEQYFGPGTRLTVT.

V usage is TRBV20-1 and J usage is TRBJ2-1; D assignment may be TRBD1 or TRBD2 (7 bases each). The V and J ends lost 7 bases and 4 bases respectively, with 32 bases between them. CDR1 and CDR2 from the germline V gene are DFQATT and SNEGSKA (reference sequence). The CDR3 runs to 19 residues. As DNA, the CDR3 is TGCAGTGGCGTTAACAGGGGACCTACTAAAAGCGGGGAATACAATGAGCAGTTCTTC. Translated: CSGVNRGPTKSGEYNEQFF.

The V gene is TRBV6-5, the J gene TRBJ2-1; 9 bases line up with TRBD2. The CDR3 sequence is 15 residues long. J gave up 4 bases and V 4 bases, and 5 bases lay outside the gene matches. Germline-derived CDR1 and CDR2 are MNHEY and SVGAGI. The CDR3 coding sequence is TGTGCCAGCAGTTTAAGGCGGGAGGGATACAATGAGCAGTTCTTC. Translated, it gives CASSLRREGYNEQFF.

The genes are TRBV7-2 and TRBJ1-5, with D unclear. The CDR3 extends over 13 amino acids. Trimming cost V 1 base and J 5 bases, with 6 bases left between them. Germline CDR1 SGHTA, CDR2 FQGNSA. CDR3 loop: CASSLGRDQPQHF. Written as DNA, the CDR3 is TGTGCCAGCAGCTTAGGTAGGGATCAGCCCCAGCATTTT.

The genes are TRBV18 and TRBJ1-1, with D unresolved. Germline V gives CDR1 KGHSH, CDR2 LQKENI. Trimming removed 4 bases at V and 3 bases at J, with 9 bases between. There are 13 residues in the CDR3. This CDR3 reads CASSRESDTEAFF. CDR3 coding DNA: TGTGCCAGCTCACGAGAATCTGACACTGAAGCTTTCTTT.

In this sample, this clonotype turned up a few times. The CDR3 coding sequence is TGTGCCAGCTCAGTCCAGGGACAAGTGAATGAAAAACTGTTTTTT. Translating gives CASSVQGQVNEKLFF. The V gene is TRBV18, the J gene TRBJ1-4; perhaps TRBD1 as D (6 bases). The germline V and J ends were trimmed by 5 bases and 5 bases, with 15 bases remaining between them. This CDR3 contains 15 residues. Germline V CDR1 and CDR2: KGHSH, LQKENI.

Many counts were recorded for this clonotype. The rearrangement joins TRBV5-5 to TRBJ1-4, with D possibly matching TRBD1 (6 bases). The CDR3 covers 14 residues. Deletions cut 8 bases from V and 0 bases from J, with 11 bases between. Germline V CDR1 and CDR2: SGHKS, YYEKEE (reference sequence). CDR3 sequence reads: CASRGGATNEKLFF. CDR3 bases: TGTGCCAGTAGAGGGGGTGCAACTAATGAAAAACTGTTTTTT.

This chain links TRBV19 with TRBJ1-4, with no clear D. V was cut by 3 bases and J by 2 bases, with 13 bases left in between. Germline V lookup: CDR1 LNHDA, CDR2 SQIVND (reference sequence). This CDR3 spans 16 amino acids. The CDR3 protein is CASSIPSISTNEKLFF. The DNA of the CDR3 is TGTGCCAGTAGTATTCCTTCGATCTCCACTAATGAAAAACTGTTTTTT.

The genes are TRBV6-5 and TRBJ2-3; maybe TRBD1 (5 bases). The CDR3 is 14 amino acids. V lost 2 bases and J lost 3, with 9 bases in between. Germline V gene data show CDR1 as MNHEY and CDR2 as SVGAGI. DNA of the CDR3: TGTGCCAGCAGTTACCTACAGGCTACAGATACGCAGTATTTT. Translation: CASSYLQATDTQYF.

This clonotype appeared many times. The chain uses TRBV24-1 and TRBJ2-1; tentative D call: TRBD2 (6 bases). The germline V and J ends were trimmed by 0 bases and 8 bases, with 7 bases remaining between them. Germline lookup yields CDR1 KGHDR and CDR2 SFDVKD. The CDR3 has 13 amino acids. CDR3 nucleotide sequence: TGTGCCACCAGTGATTTGCGGGGGTATGAGCAGTTCTTC. Translation gives CATSDLRGYEQFF.

In this sample, this clonotype turned up many times. The chain carries TRBV28 and TRBJ2-7; no firm D call. The CDR3 is 12 residues long. Germline V gene data show CDR1 as MDHEN and CDR2 as SYDVKM. V was shortened by 9 bases and J by 0 bases, with 9 bases between the two germline ends. The CDR3 reads CASSTDSYEQYF. CDR3 DNA sequence: TGTGCCAGTTCCACGGACTCCTACGAGCAGTACTTC.

This clonotype has only a few counts. The chain has TRBV4-1 and TRBJ2-1; 10 bases map to TRBD2. The CDR3 extends over 21 amino acids. Germline CDR1 reads MGHRA; CDR2 reads YSYEKL. Losses at the gene ends were 4 bases for V and 0 bases for J; bases not matched to a gene: 18. The DNA of the CDR3 is TGCGCCAGCAGCCTTGAGGACTTTTTAGCGGGAGGCCCCTTCTCCTACAATGAGCAGTTCTTC. Protein sequence: CASSLEDFLAGGPFSYNEQFF.

V and J are TRBV9 and TRBJ2-1; the match to TRBD1 covers 9 bases. The germline gives CDR1 SGDLS, CDR2 YYNGEE. This CDR3 region has 14 residues. V shed 0 bases and J 6 bases; nucleotides not matched to a gene: 1. CDR3 residues: CASSVAGQGNEQFF. The CDR3 bases are TGTGCCAGCAGCGTAGCGGGACAGGGCAATGAGCAGTTCTTC.

Many counts were recorded for this clonotype. The chain links TRBV20-1 to TRBJ2-3; no clear D. With 0 bases removed from V and 3 bases from J, the gap between germline ends came to 13 bases. CDR1 is DFQATT and CDR2 is SNEGSKA in the germline V gene (reference sequence). The CDR3 runs 15 residues. The CDR3 DNA reads TGCAGTGCTAGAGATTACAAAAGGAAAACAGATACGCAGTATTTT. The encoded protein is CSARDYKRKTDTQYF.

In its sample, this clonotype was seen a few times. Possible read error: a much larger clone is one base away. The chain carries TRBV13 and TRBJ2-7, with 11 bases that match TRBD1. The CDR3 is 13 residues long. Germline V gene sequence: CDR1 PRHDT, CDR2 FYEKMQ (reference sequence). Germline trimming cut 6 bases from V and 3 bases from J; bases unmatched to any gene: 1. The CDR3 region is CASRGTGGYEQYF. DNA for the CDR3: TGTGCCAGCAGGGGGACAGGGGGCTACGAGCAGTACTTC.

This clonotype was found many times. V usage is TRBV6-1 and J usage is TRBJ2-7; the D call may be TRBD1 or TRBD2 (6 bases each). The V and J ends lost 4 bases and 0 bases respectively, with 10 bases between them. Germline CDR1 and CDR2: MNHNS and SASEGT. This CDR3 is 14 amino acids long. The CDR3 loop is CASSVGGHSYEQYF. CDR3 DNA: TGTGCCAGCAGTGTAGGGGGGCACTCCTACGAGCAGTACTTC.

This clonotype was counted ten times or more. This chain links TRBV20-1 with TRBJ2-5; D is possibly TRBD2 (6 bases). CDR1 and CDR2 (germline): DFQATT, SNEGSKA (reference sequence). The CDR3 contains 13 residues. Trimming left V 5 bases short and J 2 bases short, with 12 bases between. In DNA, the CDR3 is TGCAGTGCTCCAAACGGGGGACAAGAGACCCAGTACTTC. Amino acid sequence: CSAPNGGQETQYF.

The chain uses TRBV7-9 and TRBJ2-6, with unresolved D. Trimming took 2 bases from V and 2 from J, leaving 4 bases between them. The CDR3 is 14 amino acids. Germline V CDR1 and CDR2: SEHNR, FQNEAQ (reference sequence). CDR3 in amino acids: CASSLITGANVLTF. The CDR3, as DNA: TGTGCCAGCAGCTTAATCACTGGGGCCAACGTCCTGACTTTC.

CDR3 coding DNA: TGCAGTGCTACTTCTATGGGGGCGAGAGAGACCCAGTACTTC. It codes for CSATSMGARETQYF. The gene calls are TRBV20-1 and TRBJ2-5; D is perhaps TRBD1 (6 bases). V was pared by 4 bases and J by 4 bases, with 16 bases between. The CDR3 runs to 14 residues. Germline V gives CDR1 DFQATT, CDR2 SNEGSKA (reference sequence).

This clonotype occurred many times. The genes are TRBV4-2 and TRBJ2-1, with 7 bases aligning to TRBD2. Germline assignment: CDR1 LGHNA and CDR2 YNFKEQ. V dropped 4 bases and J dropped 7; count of bases not matched to a gene: 19. The CDR3 has 18 residues. CDR3 loop: CASSPYRDLLLGGNEQFF. CDR3 nucleotide sequence: TGTGCCAGCAGCCCGTACCGGGACTTACTACTCGGGGGGAATGAGCAGTTCTTC.

This clonotype was seen just once. This sequence joins TRBV5-1 and TRBJ1-2; D not certain. CDR3 length: 15 residues. Looked up from germline, CDR1 is SGHRS and CDR2 is YFSETQ. Trimming stripped 0 bases from V and 4 bases from J, with 13 bases between. CDR3 sequence reads: CASSLDLGRIYGYTF. The CDR3 DNA reads TGCGCCAGCAGCTTGGATCTGGGGAGGATCTATGGCTACACCTTC.

The rearrangement links TRBV14 to TRBJ1-5; D unresolved. CDR1 and CDR2 from the germline V gene are SGHDN and FVKESK. This CDR3 is 12 amino acids long. V was pared by 3 bases and J by 7 bases, with 7 bases between. The CDR3 DNA reads TGTGCCAGCAGCCAGGGGAGGCAGCCCCAGCATTTT. Protein sequence: CASSQGRQPQHF.